This T cell receptor beta chain was captured by sequencing in a study of control samples from healthy donors and cancer patients (dated by TCRdb to the early 2020s). Library generation was performed with the immunoSEQ multiplex PCR assay. Held by TCRdb, this immuneACCESS table contains in-frame sequences only and omits some clones. Under half of the omission traces to an unresolved V gene where checked; the cause of the rest is unknown. The sample table records some 150,000 clones; 93% of these occur just once. Clones ranked in the top ten supply around 2.4% of the sample. The junction shows trimming of 9 bases on V and 0 bases on J, plus 9 bases between the germline ends. From its cysteine to its phenylalanine, the CDR3 spans 13 amino acids. Just the 39-base CDR3 DNA is kept, in frame starting at base 1. CDR1 is given as SGHTA and CDR2 as FQGTGA, both from the germline V gene. Worth noting for this clone: Its target antigen remains unknown. Nothing much larger sits one base from this clone, and base qualities are not available.

The sequence is built from TRBV7-3 and TRBJ2-1; TRBD2 is possibly the D segment (5 matching bases). Sequenced material: blood. This TCR was recovered from a man aged 45-65 years in good health. The CDR3 region has the sequence CASSESSYNEQFF. Here is the DNA: TGTGCCAGTAGCGAGAGCTCCTACAATGAGCAGTTCTTC. Outside the CDR3, residues come from the reference TRBV7-3 and TRBJ2-1 proteins, so the full variable domain is: GAGVSQTPSNKVTEKGKYVELRCDPISGHTALYWYRQSLGQGPEFLIYFQGTGAADDSGLPNDRFFAVRPEGSVSTLKIQRTERGDSAVYLCASSESSYNEQFFGPGTRLTVL.